This T cell receptor beta chain stems from a study of cytomegalovirus exposure and HLA in healthy donors. Study results and caveats: In an earlier analysis, productive rearrangement rates for most beta V segments clustered near 90% or 30%. In vitro testing confirmed a few CMV-associated chains as specific for CMV antigens.

As concerns this clone: Its cognate antigen is unknown.

This CDR3 spans 18 amino acids. 60 Vbeta and 13 Jbeta primers were used in PCR. TCRdb's copy holds only in-frame clones and misses some; the assay was immunoSEQ multiplex PCR. This sample has more than 85,000 clones; less than 70% occur once, and the top ten carry about 5.5%. The sequence derives from a woman in her 70s in good health and CMV-seropositive. The V gene is TRBV21-1, the J gene TRBJ2-6; the tabulated D call, TRBD1, remains unverified against the DNA. TRBV21-1 is noted as a pseudogene. Specimen: PBMCs. CDR3 sequence (DNA): TGTGCCAGCAGCACCTTAGGACAGGTCAGCTCTGGGGCCAACGTCCTGACTTTC. This translates into CASSTLGQVSSGANVLTF.